The 13 T cell receptor beta chains given below trace back to one sample, sequenced in a study of CD8+ T cells in alopecia areata. Treatment here: oral pan-JAK inhibitor, 5-10 mg twice daily. In each case, RNA was isolated and then reverse transcribed into cDNA as the sequencing template. Here immunoSEQ multiplex PCR was the method, and the copy in TCRdb shows in-frame clones only, minus some. The sample yields some 200,000 clones, around 60% seen once. Here the sequenced sample was CD8+ T cells sorted from blood, taken at week 24, from a patient treated with tofacitinib. The receptors stem from a human donor with alopecia areata.

The V and J genes are TRBV7-2 and TRBJ2-7; 9 bases are a match to TRBD1. V dropped 4 bases and J dropped 13; count of bases not matched to a gene: 5. The CDR3 covers 11 residues. Looked up from germline, CDR1 is SGHTA and CDR2 is FQGNSA. CDR3 in DNA: TGTGCCAGCAGCTGGGACAGGGCCCTATACTTC. Residues: CASSWDRALYF. Full variable domain (missing parts from reference TRBV7-2 and TRBJ2-7): GAGVSQSPSNKVTEKGKDVELRCDPISGHTALYWYRQSLGQGLEFLIYFQGNSAPDKSGLPSDRFSAERTGGSVSTLTIQRTQQEDSAVYLCASSWDRALYFGPGTRLTVT.

This clone was found a few times. CDR3 DNA sequence: TGTGCCTGGGAGCCGGGACAGGGGGTCAATGAGCAGTTCTTC. The encoded protein is CAWEPGQGVNEQFF. The chain has TRBV30 and TRBJ2-1; 11 nucleotides agree with TRBD1. Germline CDR1 and CDR2: GTSNPN and SVGIG (reference sequence). CDR3 length equals 14 residues. The V and J ends lost 5 bases and 6 bases, in that order; junction bases with no gene match: 6.

In this sample, this clone turned up a few times. Other DNA sequences within the sample encode an identical CDR3. The DNA for the CDR3 is TGTGCCAGCAGCGTAGCCGGGGAGCTGTTTTTT. This encodes CASSVAGELFF. V and J are TRBV9 and TRBJ2-2; D not certain. Germline CDR1 reads SGDLS; CDR2 reads YYNGEE. Trimming pared 0 bases from V and 6 bases from J, leaving 0 bases between. CDR3 length: 11 residues.

The rearrangement uses TRBV20-1 and TRBJ1-1; D is possibly TRBD1 (5 bases). Per the germline V gene, CDR1 is DFQATT and CDR2 is SNEGSKA (reference sequence). CDR3 size: 11 residues. The CDR3 loop is CGTRGNTEAFF. The CDR3 DNA sequence: TGCGGGACGAGGGGGAACACTGAAGCTTTCTTT.

The rearrangement links TRBV19 to TRBJ2-2; D may be TRBD2 (5 bases). The CDR3 spans 12 residues. V lost 3 bases, J lost 10 bases, and 9 bases lay in between. Germline CDR1 reads LNHDA; CDR2 reads SQIVND (reference sequence). As DNA, the CDR3 is TGTGCCAGTAGTATTGGACTGGCGGAGCTGTTTTTT. Its translation is CASSIGLAELFF.

V gene TRBV2 combines with J gene TRBJ2-2; maybe TRBD2 (7 bases). The germline V gene has CDR1 SNHLY and CDR2 FYNNEI. The CDR3 loop spans 15 amino acids. Trimming removed 6 bases at V and 5 bases at J, with 16 bases between. CDR3 sequence reads: CASSLGGPRTGELFF. CDR3 nucleotides: TGTGCCAGCAGCCTCGGGGGGCCGCGGACCGGGGAGCTGTTTTTT.

This chain joins TRBV4-1 and TRBJ2-7, with D hard to call. CDR3 size: 13 residues. Germline loops: CDR1 MGHRA, CDR2 YSYEKL. Trimming stripped 6 bases from V and 2 bases from J, with 11 bases between. DNA for the CDR3: TGCGCCAGCAGTCTGGTTAGGGCCTACGAGCAGTACTTC. It translates to CASSLVRAYEQYF.

The chain recombines TRBV7-6 with TRBJ2-5, with D tentatively TRBD1 or TRBD2 (5 bases each). Per the germline V gene, CDR1 is SGHVS and CDR2 is FNYEAQ. The CDR3 spans 13 residues. V was clipped by 6 bases and J by 5 bases, with 13 bases between them. The chain's CDR3 is CASSGDPGETQYF. The DNA for the CDR3 is TGTGCCAGCAGTGGGGACCCGGGGGAGACCCAGTACTTC.

CDR3 sequence: CASGRTGDIQYF. In nucleotides, the CDR3 is TGTGCTAGTGGCAGGACAGGGGACATTCAGTACTTC. This chain joins TRBV12-5 and TRBJ2-4; the match to TRBD1 covers 9 bases. The CDR3 spans 12 residues. Germline CDR1 LGHNT, CDR2 FRNRAP. V was pared by 6 bases and J by 8 bases, with 2 bases of the junction left unmatched.

The chain is built from TRBV27 and TRBJ2-5; no firm D call. CDR1 and CDR2 from the germline V gene are MNHEY and SMNVEV (reference sequence). Trimming left V 2 bases short and J 2 bases short, with 6 bases between. The CDR3 runs to 13 residues. The CDR3 reads CASSLVVQETQYF. The CDR3, as DNA: TGTGCCAGCAGTTTAGTCGTTCAAGAGACCCAGTACTTC.

On this clone itself: At one end the junction does not follow the germline gene, possibly because of a read error. The chain has TRBV6-5 and TRBJ2-3, with D perhaps TRBD2 (7 bases). This CDR3 has 11 amino acids. CDR1 and CDR2 from the germline V gene are MNHEY and SVGAGI. DNA for the CDR3: TGTGCCAGCAGCCACAGGGCCAGCGGGGATTTT. Protein sequence: CASSHRASGDF.

This rearrangement joins TRBV30 to TRBJ2-3; D may be TRBD2 (5 bases). Germline V gene sequence: CDR1 GTSNPN, CDR2 SVGIG (reference sequence). The V end was cut by 2 bases, the J end by 1 base, with 7 bases between. The CDR3 has 13 residues. The CDR3 DNA is TGTGCCTGGAGTCCACTAGGCACAGATACGCAGTATTTT. Encoded protein: CAWSPLGTDTQYF.

The V and J genes are TRBV5-6 and TRBJ1-5; TRBD1 aligns across 9 bases. The V and J ends lost 3 bases and 1 base, in that order; junction bases with no gene match: 5. This CDR3 has 16 residues. In germline, CDR1 is SGHDT, CDR2 YYEEEE. CDR3 sequence (DNA): TGTGCCAGCAGCTACCAGACAGGGGGGAGCAATCAGCCCCAGCATTTT. Translating it yields CASSYQTGGSNQPQHF.